The 16 T cell receptor beta chains given below trace back to one sample, sequenced in a study of blood T cell repertoires in COVID-19. TCRdb's copy holds only in-frame clones and misses some; the assay was immunoSEQ multiplex PCR. The repertoire holds under 200,000 clones, with approximately 90% as singletons. Sequencing was carried out using peripheral blood. Receptors originate from a man aged 50 to 60 with acute or convalescent COVID-19.

The chain employs TRBV6-2 or TRBV6-3 and TRBJ2-1, with D possibly being TRBD2 (6 bases). The CDR3 sequence is 15 residues long. V dropped 6 bases and J dropped 3 bases, with 15 bases sitting between them. The germline V gene has CDR1 MNHEY and CDR2 SVGEGT. This CDR3 reads CASSPLGGVYNEQFF. CDR3 in DNA: TGTGCCAGCAGCCCCCTTGGCGGGGTCTACAATGAGCAGTTCTTC.

This sequence joins TRBV19 and TRBJ2-1, with D perhaps TRBD1 (5 bases). Germline values: CDR1 LNHDA, CDR2 SQIVND (reference sequence). The CDR3 is 19 amino acids. Trimming stripped 0 bases from V and 5 bases from J, with 23 bases between. CDR3 loop: CASSIDLWAGPLRDNEQFF. In nucleotides, the CDR3 is TGTGCCAGTAGTATAGATCTATGGGCAGGACCCCTCAGGGACAATGAGCAGTTCTTC.

The chain links TRBV9 to TRBJ2-3, with D maybe TRBD2 (5 bases). The length of the CDR3 is 15 residues. Germline values: CDR1 SGDLS, CDR2 YYNGEE. Trimming stripped 1 base from V and 0 bases from J, with 9 bases between. CDR3 bases: TGTGCCAGCAGCGTATCCGGGATTAGCACAGATACGCAGTATTTT. The encoded protein is CASSVSGISTDTQYF.

This sequence joins TRBV5-4 and TRBJ1-6; 7 positions agree with TRBD1. V dropped 0 bases and J dropped 0; count of bases not matched to a gene: 3. Germline CDR1 is SGHNT and CDR2 is YYREEE (reference sequence). There are 17 residues in the CDR3. CDR3 nucleotides: TGTGCCAGCAGCTTGGGGACAGGAGTCTCCTATAATTCACCCCTCCACTTT. Translation: CASSLGTGVSYNSPLHF.

The V and J genes are TRBV3-1 (or the pseudogene TRBV3-2) and TRBJ2-1, with a tentative D call TRBD1 (6 bases). This CDR3 contains 19 residues. The germline gives CDR1 LGHDT, CDR2 YNNKEL (reference sequence). Deletions cut 0 bases from V and 4 bases from J, with 22 bases between. CDR3 DNA: TGTGCCAGCAGCCAAGATTATGGGGGCTCAGGGGCGGGTTACAATGAGCAGTTCTTC. Encoded protein: CASSQDYGGSGAGYNEQFF.

V gene TRBV2 combines with J gene TRBJ2-1, with TRBD2 as a possible D gene (6 bases). Germline V lookup: CDR1 SNHLY, CDR2 FYNNEI. There are 16 residues in the CDR3. Deletions cut 4 bases from V and 0 bases from J, with 13 bases between. The chain's CDR3 is CASSALSGSSYNEQFF. CDR3 nucleotide sequence: TGTGCCAGCAGTGCTCTTAGCGGCAGCTCCTACAATGAGCAGTTCTTC.

J is TRBJ1-2 and V is TRBV19; 8 bases map to TRBD1. From germline, CDR1 is LNHDA and CDR2 SQIVND (reference sequence). This CDR3 contains 12 residues. The V gene end was trimmed by 5 bases and the J gene end by 6 bases; junction bases not matched to a gene: 2. CDR3 residues: CASSGTGHGYTF. The CDR3 DNA follows: TGTGCCAGTAGTGGGACAGGCCATGGCTACACCTTC.

The chain links TRBV21-1 to TRBJ2-1; the table's D call of TRBD1 was not tested on the DNA. TRBV21-1 is noted as a pseudogene. The CDR3 sequence is 16 residues long. CDR3 in DNA: TGTGCCAGCAGCACCACCCCAGGGGGCACCTACAATGAGCAGTTCTTC. This codes for CASSTTPGGTYNEQFF.

V usage is TRBV10-3 and J usage is TRBJ2-7, with D possibly TRBD1 on 6 matching bases. The germline V gene has CDR1 ENHRY and CDR2 SYGVKD. The CDR3 runs to 14 residues. With 10 bases removed from V and 3 bases from J, the gap between germline ends came to 19 bases. The CDR3 DNA follows: TGTGCCACTATCGGACAGATTCCTAGCTACGAGCAGTACTTC. This codes for CATIGQIPSYEQYF.

The chain uses TRBV5-1 and TRBJ2-2, with 10 bases identical to TRBD2. Germline-derived CDR1 and CDR2 are SGHRS and YFSETQ. J lost 0 bases, V lost 4 bases, and 9 bases had no gene match. The CDR3 sequence is 18 residues long. The CDR3 coding sequence is TGCGCCAGCAGCCTCCGGACAGGACTAGCGGCGAACACCGGGGAGCTGTTTTTT. It translates to CASSLRTGLAANTGELFF.

The V call is TRBV9, the J call TRBJ2-2; D unresolved. V was pared by 4 bases and J by 0 bases, with 16 bases between. The CDR3 is 17 amino acids. Germline values: CDR1 SGDLS, CDR2 YYNGEE. The CDR3: CASSNSRSFANTGELFF. The CDR3 DNA reads as TGTGCCAGCAGCAATTCACGGTCGTTCGCGAACACCGGGGAGCTGTTTTTT.

The chain combines TRBV18 with TRBJ1-6; the D gene is possibly TRBD1 (5 bases). CDR1 is KGHSH, CDR2 LQKENI, per germline. The CDR3 spans 16 residues. V lost 3 bases and J lost 0, with 9 bases in between. DNA for the CDR3: TGTGCCAGCTCACCGTGGGGCCTCTCCTATAATTCACCCCTCCACTTT. As protein: CASSPWGLSYNSPLHF.

The chain carries TRBV7-9 and TRBJ2-5, with 10 bases lining up with TRBD2. CDR1 is SEHNR, CDR2 FQNEAQ, per germline (reference sequence). J gave up 5 bases and V 6 bases, and 6 bases lay outside the gene matches. The CDR3 runs 14 residues. The CDR3 region has the DNA TGTGCCAGCAGAGCCACTAGCGGGAAGGAGACCCAGTACTTC. Amino acids: CASRATSGKETQYF. The full variable domain, rest sourced from reference TRBV7-9 and TRBJ2-5, is DTGVSQNPRHKITKRGQNVTFRCDPISEHNRLYWYRQTLGQGPEFLTYFQNEAQLEKSRLLSDRFSAERPKGSFSTLEIQRTEQGDSAMYLCASRATSGKETQYFGPGTRLLVL.

CDR3 nucleotide sequence: TGTGCCAGCTCACCGGACAGGATAGGCGCTGAAGCTTTCTTT. Protein sequence: CASSPDRIGAEAFF. This sequence joins TRBV18 and TRBJ1-1, with TRBD1 matching over 7 bases. Germline CDR1 reads KGHSH; CDR2 reads LQKENI. V lost 3 bases and J lost 6; bases outside the gene matches: 7. The CDR3 sequence is 14 residues long.

The V and J genes are TRBV27 and TRBJ2-3; perhaps TRBD2 as D (6 bases). The CDR3 runs to 19 residues. Germline lookup yields CDR1 MNHEY and CDR2 SMNVEV (reference sequence). V lost 5 bases and J lost 0, with 24 bases in between. CDR3 nucleotide sequence: TGTGCCAGCAGTCCGCAGTGGGGGGAGGACTACTCTAGCACAGATACGCAGTATTTT. Translation gives CASSPQWGEDYSSTDTQYF.

V is TRBV4-1 and J is TRBJ2-5; 11 nucleotides line up with TRBD2. Looked up from germline, CDR1 is MGHRA and CDR2 is YSYEKL. V shed 3 bases and J 2 bases; nucleotides not matched to a gene: 8. The length of the CDR3 is 17 residues. For the CDR3, the DNA is TGCGCCAGCAGCCAGCGGCTAGCGGGAGGAGAGCAAGAGACCCAGTACTTC. It specifies CASSQRLAGGEQETQYF.